This T cell receptor (beta chain) was sequenced during a study of spatial heterogeneity in lung cancer. Study-level background: Patients with untreated early-stage non-small cell lung cancer, numbering approximately 79, were the donors. PBMC samples from follow-up, where available, were sequenced a median of around two years after resection. Whole-study findings and limits: Ubiquitous, expanded tumor-derived TCRs were more frequently observed in blood at resection than at follow-up.

This clonotype was counted many times. Its antigen is still unknown. On each TCR cDNA molecule, a unique molecular identifier was present. From the 5' RACE reads, TCRdb called clonotypes with MiXCR, one entry per CDR3 protein. The sample shows around 27,000 distinct CDR3 sequences, about 5.3% of them seen only once. V was shortened by 7 bases and J by 2 bases, with 14 bases between the two germline ends. Germline CDR1 and CDR2: MNHEY and SVGEGT. The CDR3 runs to 14 residues. Indicated time point: blood at routine non-recurrence follow-up after resection. The sequences come from PBMCs, collected at follow-up. V gene TRBV6-2 or TRBV6-3 combines with J gene TRBJ2-5, with a tentative D call TRBD2 (6 bases). This TCR was recovered from a female donor with early-stage non-small cell lung cancer. The CDR3 DNA follows: TGTGCCAGCAATCACGGGACTCTACAAGAGACCCAGTACTTC. Residues: CASNHGTLQETQYF.